The 16 T cell receptor beta chains below were found in one sample sequenced in a study of blood T cell repertoires in COVID-19. Sequencing was performed with immunoSEQ multiplex PCR; in TCRdb, only in-frame clones are kept and a portion is missing. The sample contains about 25,000 clones, about nine tenths of which appear only once. The sample consisted of peripheral blood. The source of these receptors is a man between 50 and 59 years old with active COVID-19.

V is TRBV27 and J is TRBJ1-1; D is perhaps TRBD1 (5 bases). The CDR3 contains 15 residues. Trimming removed 5 bases at V and 5 bases at J, with 18 bases between. From germline, CDR1 is MNHEY and CDR2 SMNVEV (reference sequence). DNA for the CDR3: TGTGCCAGCAGTAGGTCTTATTTGGGGGGTACTGAAGCTTTCTTT. Translation gives CASSRSYLGGTEAFF.

This clone is classed as medium-sized. The identical CDR3 is also encoded by other nucleotide sequences in the sample. V is TRBV28 and J is TRBJ2-7; D not certain. The CDR3 consists of 13 residues. V lost 2 bases and J lost 2, with 7 bases in between. CDR1 and CDR2 from the germline V gene are MDHEN and SYDVKM. The CDR3 DNA is TGTGCCAGCAGTTTAACCGGAGCCTACGAGCAGTACTTC. Translating it yields CASSLTGAYEQYF.

J is TRBJ2-5 and V is TRBV5-5; TRBD1 agrees at 9 bases. CDR3 length equals 16 residues. The V segment lost 5 bases and the J segment 4 bases; nucleotides outside the gene matches: 12. CDR1 SGHKS and CDR2 YYEKEE come from the germline V gene (reference sequence). The CDR3 coding sequence is TGTGCCAGCAGACTGGGACAGGGAGGGGGTCCAGAGACCCAGTACTTC. Translating gives CASRLGQGGGPETQYF. Complete variable domain (other parts from reference TRBV5-5 and TRBJ2-5): DAGVTQSPTHLIKTRGQQVTLRCSPISGHKSVSWYQQVLGQGPQFIFQYYEKEERGRGNFPDRFSARQFPNYSSELNVNALLLGDSALYLCASRLGQGGGPETQYFGPGTRLLVL.

This clone was observed once. V usage is TRBV13 and J usage is TRBJ2-7; TRBD2 aligns across 8 bases. Germline V gene data show CDR1 as PRHDT and CDR2 as FYEKMQ (reference sequence). Trimming took 4 bases from V and 4 from J; bases not matched to a gene: 3. This CDR3 is built from 13 residues. In DNA form, the CDR3 reads TGTGCCAGCAGCTCTAGCGGGCAGTACGAGCAGTACGTC. This translates into CASSSSGQYEQYV.

The chain carries TRBV27 and TRBJ1-6; 7 nucleotides agree with TRBD1. This CDR3 is built from 16 residues. Germline trimming cut 6 bases from V and 1 base from J; bases unmatched to any gene: 6. From germline, CDR1 is MNHEY and CDR2 SMNVEV (reference sequence). The CDR3 DNA sequence: TGTGCCAGCAGGACAGGGATTGGGTCCTATAATTCACCCCTCCACTTT. Protein product: CASRTGIGSYNSPLHF.

In DNA, the CDR3 is TGCGCCAGCAGCTTGTCTTCAGGGGGCGCGGATGGCTACACCTTC. Its protein product is CASSLSSGGADGYTF. V and J are TRBV5-1 and TRBJ1-2, with TRBD1 matching 8 bases. Germline-derived CDR1 and CDR2 are SGHRS and YFSETQ. The CDR3 has 15 amino acids. V lost 1 base to trimming and J lost 6 bases; unmatched junction nucleotides: 8.

V and J are TRBV7-9 and TRBJ2-3, with D possibly being TRBD1 (6 bases). V lost 4 bases and J 0 bases, leaving 14 bases between the germline ends. The CDR3 covers 16 residues. Germline lookup yields CDR1 SEHNR and CDR2 FQNEAQ (reference sequence). CDR3 region: CASSSQGLRSTDTQYF. CDR3 DNA: TGTGCCAGCAGCTCACAGGGTCTTCGGAGCACAGATACGCAGTATTTT.

The rearrangement uses TRBV6-2 or TRBV6-3 and TRBJ2-1; the match to TRBD2 covers 10 bases. V shed 1 base, J shed 4 bases, and the junction held 4 bases outside the gene matches. CDR3 length: 16 residues. From germline, CDR1 is MNHEY and CDR2 SVGEGT. Here the CDR3 DNA reads TGTGCCAGCAGTTACTTGACTAGCGGGTGGTACAATGAGCAGTTCTTC. Protein: CASSYLTSGWYNEQFF.

The V call is TRBV27, the J call TRBJ1-1, with a possible D match to TRBD1 (6 bases). CDR1 and CDR2 (germline): MNHEY, SMNVEV (reference sequence). The CDR3 consists of 11 residues. Trimming cost V 3 bases and J 8 bases, with 7 bases left between them. CDR3 sequence reads: CASSFGTEAFF. As DNA, the CDR3 is TGTGCCAGCAGTTTCGGGACAGAAGCTTTCTTT.

This sequence joins TRBV24-1 and TRBJ2-5, with D possibly TRBD1 on 6 matching bases. The CDR3 has 18 residues. Germline CDR1 KGHDR, CDR2 SFDVKD. V was trimmed by 5 bases and J by 2 bases, leaving 23 bases between them. CDR3 sequence reads: CATSGDTGGVFEQETQYF. CDR3 nucleotide sequence: TGTGCCACCAGTGGGGACACAGGAGGAGTGTTTGAGCAAGAGACCCAGTACTTC.

This rearrangement joins TRBV28 to TRBJ1-5, with D maybe TRBD1 (6 bases). The CDR3 runs to 16 residues. Germline V CDR1 and CDR2: MDHEN, SYDVKM. V lost 2 bases to trimming and J lost 6 bases, with 17 bases between them. CDR3 sequence: CASSLRLGKQGQPQHF. As DNA, the CDR3 is TGTGCCAGCAGTTTAAGGCTGGGGAAACAGGGTCAGCCCCAGCATTTT.

This chain joins TRBV24-1 and TRBJ2-1; a weak D match, TRBD1 (5 bases). The V gene lost 0 bases and the J gene lost 7 bases, with 12 bases spanning the gap. The germline CDR1 and CDR2 sequences are KGHDR and SFDVKD. The CDR3 runs to 15 residues. In nucleotides, the CDR3 is TGTGCCACCAGTGATTTGGCTACAGGTTTAAATGAGCAGTTCTTC. Its translation: CATSDLATGLNEQFF.

Worth noting for this clone: Other nucleotide sequences from this sample produce the same CDR3. The chain combines TRBV11-2 with TRBJ1-1, with TRBD1 matching 9 bases. After removal of 6 bases from V and 2 bases from J, the junction contained 10 bases not matched to a gene. Germline V gene sequence: CDR1 SGHAT, CDR2 FQNNGV. The CDR3 spans 16 residues. The CDR3 sequence: CASSLLQTGGNTEAFF. The CDR3 bases are TGTGCCAGCAGTTTACTCCAAACAGGGGGCAACACTGAAGCTTTCTTT.

The rearrangement links TRBV10-3 to TRBJ2-2; D may be TRBD2 (5 bases). The germline V and J ends were trimmed by 3 bases and 0 bases, with 8 bases remaining between them. Germline loops: CDR1 ENHRY, CDR2 SYGVKD. This CDR3 is 15 amino acids long. The CDR3 DNA reads as TGTGCCATCAGTGACGGGAAGGCGAACACCGGGGAGCTGTTTTTT. Amino acid sequence: CAISDGKANTGELFF.

The CDR3 DNA follows: TGCGCCAGCAGCGGGGGACAGGGGAATCAAGAGACCCAGTACTTC. It is translated as CASSGGQGNQETQYF. The chain carries TRBV5-1 and TRBJ2-5; 10 nucleotides line up with TRBD1. Germline V gives CDR1 SGHRS, CDR2 YFSETQ. This CDR3 is built from 15 residues. V lost 4 bases and J lost 2; bases outside the gene matches: 5. The full variable domain, completed using reference TRBV5-1 and TRBJ2-5, is KAGVTQTPRYLIKTRGQQVTLSCSPISGHRSVSWYQQTPGQGLQFLFEYFSETQRNKGNFPGRFSGRQFSNSRSEMNVSTLELGDSALYLCASSGGQGNQETQYFGPGTRLLVL.

This CDR3 is CASSSSRQGSSTSYGYTF. In DNA form, the CDR3 reads TGTGCCAGCAGTTCCTCTCGACAGGGTTCATCGACCTCCTATGGCTACACCTTC. V is TRBV27 and J is TRBJ1-2, with 7 bases fitting TRBD1. The CDR3 loop spans 18 amino acids. The V and J ends lost 4 bases and 4 bases, in that order; junction bases with no gene match: 18. Germline-derived CDR1 and CDR2 are MNHEY and SMNVEV (reference sequence).